Shown below are 32 T cell receptor delta chains from a single sample sequenced in a study of γδ T cells in repeated Plasmodium falciparum infection. Flow sorting of PBMC yielded separate Vgamma9/Vdelta2+ and Vdelta2-negative gammadelta T cell populations for bulk repertoire analysis. TCRdb processed the multiplex PCR reads again with the CATT caller. The profile shows approximately 60,000 delta-chain clones, approximately 1.7% of them singletons. The sequenced sample was gamma-delta T cells from blood. These receptors were collected from a pool of human donors (malaria-infected and uninfected, not separated).

On this clone itself: At one of its ends the junction is not consistent with the germline gene, which may arise from a read error. The chain has TRDV1 and TRDJ1; TRDD3 might be the D (5 bases). The J gene, left out of TCRdb, was set here by checking the DNA against germline. The CDR3 spans 15 residues. CDR1 TSWWSYY and CDR2 QGS come from the germline V gene. The CDR3 DNA is TGTGCCCTTGGGAATGGGGCCTCCCGGACCGATAAACTCATCTTT. Amino acid sequence: CALGNGASRTDKLIF.

This clone was detected only a few times. One base separates it from a far larger clone, so it is likely a read error. The identical CDR3 is also encoded by other nucleotide sequences in the sample. TRDV2 is the V gene, and the J gene was not called; TRDD3, the table's D call, was not compared with the DNA. Germline values: CDR1 GEAIGNYY, CDR2 EKD. The CDR3 contains 23 residues. In DNA form, the CDR3 reads TGTGCCTGTGACACCGCCCCGGCACGTGGAGTGGGGGATACGACCTACCTACCTGGTAAGCTCATCTTT. Amino acids: CACDTAPARGVGDTTYLPGKLIF.

This clone came up a few times. Given a far larger clone just one base away, this is likely a sequencing read error. In the same sample, other DNA sequences code for this CDR3. This rearrangement joins TRDV1 to TRDJ1; TRDD2 aligns across 9 bases. The germline V gene has CDR1 TSWWSYY and CDR2 QGS. The CDR3 spans 20 residues. CDR3 DNA sequence: TGTGCCCTTGGGGAACCTTCCTACGGGCCCTGGGGGCCTTTGGCCGATAAACTCATCTTT. Protein sequence: CALGEPSYGPWGPLADKLIF.

The sample holds many counts of this clone. The protein TCRdb lists belongs to a much larger clone and differs from this DNA's translation at residue 12, which points to a read error; the protein shown is made from the DNA. The rearrangement links TRDV1 to TRDJ1, with 8 bases lining up with TRDD3. The CDR3 length is 18 residues. Trimming cost V 6 bases and J 4 bases; bases outside gene matches: 19. Germline CDR1 is TSWWSYY and CDR2 is QGS. CDR3 loop: CALGIHDHGGDMNDKLIF. For the CDR3, the DNA is TGTGCTCTTGGTATTCACGACCATGGGGGGGATATGAACGATAAACTCATCTTT.

Of note for this clone: The protein in TCRdb stems from a much larger clone and differs at residue 12 from this DNA's translation, likely a read error; here the protein is translated from the DNA. This chain joins TRDV1 and TRDJ1; TRDD3 agrees at 9 bases. There are 17 residues in the CDR3. Germline-derived CDR1 and CDR2 are TSWWSYY and QGS. J was trimmed by 3 bases and V by 2 bases; bases with no gene match: 10. The CDR3: CALGEYLGDLYPDKLIF. The CDR3 coding sequence is TGTGCTCTTGGGGAATATCTGGGGGATCTATACCCCGATAAACTCATCTTT.

On this clone itself: TCRdb pairs this DNA with a much larger clone's protein that differs at residue 8, likely a read error; the protein shown was translated from the DNA. The chain joins TRDV1 to TRDJ1; D possibly corresponds to TRDD3 (6 bases). TCRdb carries no J gene annotation; the J gene was assigned here by matching the DNA with germline. The V and J ends lost 1 base and 0 bases respectively, with 36 bases between them. This CDR3 has 24 amino acids. From germline, CDR1 is TSWWSYY and CDR2 QGS. In DNA form, the CDR3 reads TGTGCTCTTGGGGAACGTCCTCCCTACGTTCCCTACTTGGGGGTTCATCTATACACCGATAAACTCATCTTT. It is translated as CALGERPPYVPYLGVHLYTDKLIF.

The rearrangement uses TRDV1 and TRDJ1, with 11 positions matching TRDD3. TCRdb is silent on the J gene; assignment here came from matching the DNA to germline. V lost 2 bases, J lost 3 bases, and 20 bases stayed unmatched. CDR3 length equals 21 residues. From germline, CDR1 is TSWWSYY and CDR2 QGS. The CDR3 DNA sequence: TGTGCTCTTGGGGAAGCTGCCGTCCTTCCGTGGGGGATACGCCGGTCCGATAAACTCATCTTT. It yields the protein CALGEAAVLPWGIRRSDKLIF.

This clone was seen repeatedly, ten times or more. TCRdb attributes to this sequence the protein of a much larger clone, which differs from the DNA translation at residue 18; a read error is likely, and the protein displayed is translated from the DNA. The chain combines TRDV1 with TRDJ1, with 13 nucleotides matching TRDD3. The CDR3 totals 19 residues. CDR1 is TSWWSYY and CDR2 is QGS in the germline V gene. CDR3 DNA: TGTGCTCTTGGGGAACTTGGGGAGTACTGGGGGATACGGACCGATAAACTCACCTTT. Its translation is CALGELGEYWGIRTDKLTF.

As regards this clone: A read error is likely here: a far larger clone is one base away. This CDR3 is also generated by other DNA sequences in the sample. The chain links TRDV1 to TRDJ1; 10 bases line up with TRDD3. Assignment of the J gene here rests on matching the DNA to germline, because TCRdb gives none. V shed 3 bases, J shed 3 bases, and the junction held 16 bases outside the gene matches. Germline loops: CDR1 TSWWSYY, CDR2 QGS. This CDR3 comprises 19 residues. CDR3 nucleotides: TGTGCTCTTGGGGAGAAGGGATGGCGCTGGGGGATAGGAGCCGATAAACTCATCTTT. As protein: CALGEKGWRWGIGADKLIF.

This clone was counted many times. This is likely an artifact of a read error, given a far larger clone one base away. Other DNA sequences in this specimen translate into the identical CDR3. DNA for the CDR3: TGTGCTCTTGGGGACGTGGTTCCTACGCTGCTGGGGGCTCCCGATAAACTCATCTTT. Its protein product is CALGDVVPTLLGAPDKLIF. The chain links TRDV1 to TRDJ1, with D perhaps assigned TRDD2 or TRDD3 (7 bases each). The CDR3 has 19 residues. Germline V gene sequence: CDR1 TSWWSYY, CDR2 QGS. V lost 3 bases, J lost 3 bases, and 26 bases lay in between.

This clone showed up just a few times. TCRdb's protein, taken from a much larger clone, differs from this DNA's translation at residue 4, likely owing to a read error; the protein displayed comes from the DNA. This chain uses TRDV1 with TRDJ2; D is perhaps TRDD3 (5 bases). The J gene, missing from TCRdb, was assigned here through DNA to germline matching. The CDR3 runs 19 residues. From germline, CDR1 is TSWWSYY and CDR2 QGS. CDR3: CALEEVAIATGVGAAQLFF. CDR3 nucleotide sequence: TGTGCTCTTGAGGAAGTGGCTATCGCGACTGGCGTTGGGGCAGCACAACTCTTCTTT.

This clone was observed at least ten times. The protein TCRdb lists belongs to a much larger clone and differs from this DNA's translation at residue 14, which points to a read error; the protein shown is made from the DNA. This chain joins TRDV1 and TRDJ1, with 9 bases fitting TRDD3. Germline assignment: CDR1 TSWWSYY and CDR2 QGS. Unmatched junction bases numbered 27, after V lost 2 bases and J lost 5 bases. This CDR3 contains 22 residues. The CDR3 coding sequence is TGTGCTCTTGGGGAAATTAGTGCTTACGCATCTATCTACCGGGGGATACCAGATAAACTCATCTTT. Encoded protein: CALGEISAYASIYRGIPDKLIF.

This clone was seen many times. Being one base from a much bigger clone, this may be a read error. Other DNA sequences in this specimen translate into the identical CDR3. The chain uses TRDV3 and TRDJ1, with TRDD3 identical over 11 bases. No J gene was available from TCRdb, and it was assigned here by a germline match of the DNA. The junction had 8 bases not matched to a gene; V was cut back by 4 bases and J by 7 bases. Germline CDR1 reads TVYSNPD; CDR2 reads GDNSRS (reference sequence). CDR3 length: 13 amino acids. DNA of the CDR3: TGTGCCTCTAGATTGGGGGATACGGGTAAACTCATCTTT. Protein sequence: CASRLGDTGKLIF.

This clone was detected only a few times. TCRdb has a much larger clone's protein, which differs at residue 14 from the translation of this DNA, likely because of a read error; what is shown is the protein translated from the DNA. The chain combines TRDV1 with TRDJ1; D possibly corresponds to TRDD2 (6 bases). TCRdb records no J gene; here it was assigned by comparing the DNA to germline. The CDR3 is made up of 23 amino acids. Germline-derived CDR1 and CDR2 are TSWWSYY and QGS. Trimming removed 5 bases at V and 0 bases at J, with 37 bases between. Written as DNA, the CDR3 is TGTGCTCTTGGGAGGATCGTTCCTAAGTGGGGCCGGATGACGGTGGGATACACCGATAAACTCATCTTT. This codes for CALGRIVPKWGRMTVGYTDKLIF.

This clone was observed a few times. A read error likely explains this, since a far larger clone differs by one base. The same CDR3 is also encoded by other DNA sequences in this sample. The chain has TRDV1 and TRDJ1; no definite D call. CDR1 is TSWWSYY and CDR2 is QGS in the germline V gene. The CDR3 consists of 22 residues. V lost 2 bases, J lost 0 bases, and 31 bases lay in between. The CDR3 DNA follows: TGTGCTCTTGGGGAAATGAAGGCTCGGATGAGGAGATTTACCGGGTACACCGATAAACTCATCTTT. It is translated as CALGEMKARMRRFTGYTDKLIF.

The sample holds a few counts of this clone. With only one base between it and a far larger clone, this is likely a read error. Within the sample, other DNA sequences also encode this same CDR3. The chain carries TRDV2 and TRDJ1; 13 nucleotides align to TRDD3. TCRdb gives no J gene; it was assigned here by matching the DNA to germline. The CDR3 contains 19 residues. Germline V CDR1 and CDR2: GEAIGNYY, EKD. CDR3 amino acids: CACSTSPKTGGYASDKLIF. Written as DNA, the CDR3 is TGCGCCTGTTCTACTTCACCCAAAACTGGGGGATACGCTTCCGATAAACTCATCTTT.

There are a few counts of this clone. One end of the junction is discordant with germline, which a read error may explain. The V gene is TRDV1, the J gene TRDJ1; D might be TRDD2 or TRDD3, each matching 5 bases. TCRdb does not report a J gene; here it was assigned by matching the DNA to germline references. The CDR3 loop spans 21 amino acids. CDR1 and CDR2 from the germline V gene are TSWWSYY and QGS. CDR3 loop: CALGELILPFTGGLRTDKLIF. CDR3 sequence (DNA): TGCGCTCTTGGGGAACTTATCCTCCCCTTCACCGGGGGTTTGAGGACCGATAAACTCATCTTT.

On this clone: A read error likely explains why the TCRdb protein, taken from a much larger clone, differs from this DNA's translation at residue 15; the protein shown is translated from the DNA. V is TRDV1 and J is TRDJ1; the D gene is possibly TRDD3 (6 bases). The V end lost 1 base, the J end lost 1 base, and 34 bases lay between the germline ends. The length of the CDR3 is 23 residues. Germline CDR1 reads TSWWSYY; CDR2 reads QGS. The CDR3 protein is CALGERVSSIPPWGCAGTDKLIF. CDR3 sequence (DNA): TGTGCTCTTGGGGAACGAGTTTCCTCAATCCCGCCCTGGGGATGCGCGGGCACCGATAAACTCATCTTT.

This clone was detected only a few times. TCRdb attributes to this sequence the protein of a much larger clone, which differs from the DNA translation at residue 6; a read error is likely, and the protein displayed is translated from the DNA. This chain uses TRDV1 with TRDJ1, with 7 bases identical to TRDD3. TCRdb records no J gene; here it was assigned by comparing the DNA to germline. CDR1 TSWWSYY and CDR2 QGS come from the germline V gene. V lost 2 bases to trimming and J lost 4 bases; unmatched junction nucleotides: 19. The CDR3 sequence is 19 residues long. The CDR3 reads CALGEYKADWGARVDKLIF. For the CDR3, the DNA is TGTGCTCTTGGGGAATATAAGGCGGACTGGGGTGCTCGGGTCGATAAACTCATCTTT.

This clone occurred a few times. Translating this DNA gives a protein that differs at residue 9 from the TCRdb one, which belongs to a much larger clone; a read error is likely, and the protein shown is this translation. The J gene is TRDJ1, the V gene TRDV1; 11 bases are a match to TRDD3. Here the J gene was assigned by germline matching of the DNA, as TCRdb has none. J was trimmed by 3 bases and V by 2 bases; bases with no gene match: 29. Germline V gene data show CDR1 as TSWWSYY and CDR2 as QGS. The CDR3 sequence is 24 residues long. The CDR3 protein is CALGESSLLLLPYWGIKDADKLIF. The DNA of the CDR3 is TGTGCTCTTGGGGAATCCTCTCTTCTCCTACTGCCATACTGGGGGATAAAGGACGCCGATAAACTCATCTTT.

This clone has only a few counts. TCRdb pairs this DNA with a much larger clone's protein that differs at residue 19, likely a read error; the protein shown was translated from the DNA. CDR3: CALGEPTFLISFNDGGFRCTDKLIF. DNA for the CDR3: TGTGCTCTTGGGGAACCAACCTTCCTAATCTCTTTTAATGATGGGGGATTCCGGTGCACCGATAAACTCATCTTT. This chain connects TRDV1 to TRDJ1, with D perhaps assigned TRDD2 or TRDD3 (8 bases each). This CDR3 region has 25 residues. The ends were cut back, 1 base at V and 1 base at J, with 40 bases in the middle. CDR1 TSWWSYY and CDR2 QGS come from the germline V gene.

By sample share, this clone is medium-sized (0.01 to 0.1%). Additional DNA sequences in this sample encode the identical CDR3. The rearrangement links TRDV1 to TRDJ1, with D maybe TRDD2 (6 bases). The length of the CDR3 is 20 residues. Germline CDR1 TSWWSYY, CDR2 QGS. V lost 1 base to trimming and J lost 0 bases, with 24 bases between them. In nucleotides, the CDR3 is TGTGCTCTTGGGGAACCCCCGGAAGACCTTCCCCAAAAGTACACCGATAAACTCATCTTT. Protein sequence: CALGEPPEDLPQKYTDKLIF.

Many counts were recorded for this clone. TCRdb's protein, taken from a much larger clone, differs from this DNA's translation at residue 14, likely owing to a read error; the protein displayed comes from the DNA. V and J are TRDV1 and TRDJ1, with 10 bases matching TRDD3. The CDR3 contains 20 residues. The germline V gene has CDR1 TSWWSYY and CDR2 QGS. Trimming removed 6 bases from V and 1 base from J; junction bases left unmatched: 20. CDR3 protein: CALGDYHNYWGMYPTDKLIF. The CDR3 coding sequence is TGTGCTCTTGGTGACTACCACAATTACTGGGGGATGTATCCCACCGATAAACTCATCTTT.

This clone was seen at least ten times. For this DNA, TCRdb reports the protein of a much larger clone, which diverges at residue 18, most likely from a read error; the protein presented here is translated directly from the DNA. The genes are TRDV1 and TRDJ1; 8 nucleotides align to TRDD2. The CDR3 sequence is 20 residues long. Germline V gives CDR1 TSWWSYY, CDR2 QGS. As DNA, the CDR3 is TGTGCTCTTGGGGACCCACAATCTTCCTACCCTCACCCGTACACCGATAAACCCATCTTT. It yields the protein CALGDPQSSYPHPYTDKPIF.

This clone was picked up a small number of times. Translating this DNA gives a protein that differs at residues 7 and 17 from the TCRdb one, which belongs to a much larger clone; a read error is likely, and the protein shown is this translation. The chain links TRDV3 to TRDJ1; TRDD3 matches at 7 bases. CDR3 length equals 24 residues. The germline CDR1 and CDR2 sequences are TVYSNPD and GDNSRS (reference sequence). V was clipped by 2 bases and J by 0 bases; unmatched bases: 36. DNA for the CDR3: TGTGCCTTTCGGAAACCAGAATACGTTCATTATGGAGGATACGGTAGAGCAAACACCGATAAACTCATCTTT. The encoded protein is CAFRKPEYVHYGGYGRANTDKLIF.

This clone has ten or more counts. The translation of this DNA and the TCRdb protein of a much larger clone differ at residue 13, probably owing to a read error; the protein shown here is translated from the DNA. This chain uses TRDV1 with TRDJ1; D is ambiguous. Germline CDR1 TSWWSYY, CDR2 QGS. The CDR3 runs 16 residues. The CDR3 loop is CALGETRAAYTDRLIF. The CDR3 DNA follows: TGTGCTCTTGGGGAAACAAGGGCCGCGTACACCGATAGACTCATCTTT.

A few counts support this clone. A far bigger clonotype differs at one base, so this is likely a read error. The sample has other DNA sequences that encode this CDR3 too. This chain uses TRDV1 with TRDJ1; D possibly corresponds to TRDD2 (6 bases). Germline CDR1 is TSWWSYY and CDR2 is QGS. There are 26 residues in the CDR3. V was trimmed by 0 bases and J by 0 bases, leaving 41 bases between them. CDR3 loop: CALGELCFLSSSLAATGGEYTDKLIF. DNA of the CDR3: TGTGCTCTTGGGGAACTCTGTTTCCTGTCATCTTCCTTAGCGGCTACTGGAGGCGAGTACACCGATAAACTCATCTTT.

Comments on this clone: TCRdb's entry gives the protein of a much larger clone, which mismatches this DNA's translation at residue 8, likely from a read error; the protein reported here is translated from the DNA. V usage is TRDV1 and J usage is TRDJ1; 10 positions agree with TRDD3. The J gene was not available in TCRdb and was assigned here by matching the DNA to germline segments. This CDR3 is 25 amino acids long. Germline V gene sequence: CDR1 TSWWSYY, CDR2 QGS. Losses at the gene ends were 3 bases for V and 2 bases for J; bases not matched to a gene: 33. The CDR3 sequence is CALGDSPITEPQPRTGGLPTDKLIF. DNA for the CDR3: TGTGCTCTTGGGGACTCTCCTATAACGGAACCCCAACCCCGTACTGGGGGATTACCAACCGATAAACTCATCTTT.

This clone was seen repeatedly, ten times or more. This likely stems from a read error, as it lies one base from a far larger clone. The same CDR3 arises from other DNA sequences in this sample as well. The chain joins TRDV2 to TRDJ2, with 10 bases that match TRDD3. The CDR3 has 16 residues. CDR1 is GEAIGNYY, CDR2 EKD, per germline. The CDR3 sequence is CACDTVGDTLTAQLFF. The CDR3 nucleotides are TGTGCCTGTGACACCGTGGGGGATACTTTGACGGCACAACTCTTCTTT.

As to this clone: A read error likely explains why the TCRdb protein, taken from a much larger clone, differs from this DNA's translation at residue 14; the protein shown is translated from the DNA. The chain carries TRDV1 and TRDJ1; no clear D. The J gene is absent in TCRdb and was assigned here via DNA matching to germline. Per the germline V gene, CDR1 is TSWWSYY and CDR2 is QGS. This CDR3 region has 17 residues. CDR3 in DNA: TGTGCTCTTGGGAAGGGGCCTCCCGCAGATGGGACCGATATACTCATCTTT. Its protein is CALGKGPPADGTDILIF.

Worth noting for this clone: Since a far larger clone is one base different, this is likely a read error. At the DNA level, this CDR3 is encoded by other sequences in the same sample as well. The chain uses TRDV1 and TRDJ1; 10 bases are a match to TRDD3. Assignment of the J gene here rests on matching the DNA to germline, because TCRdb gives none. The germline CDR1 and CDR2 sequences are TSWWSYY and QGS. The CDR3 is 21 amino acids. V dropped 9 bases and J dropped 1; count of bases not matched to a gene: 26. CDR3 sequence (DNA): TGTGCTCTGGGCCCCCTTCCTCGGCCGCGGTGGGGGATACAGGGCACCGATAAACTCATCTTT. Residues: CALGPLPRPRWGIQGTDKLIF.

This clone was recorded a few times. This likely came from a read error, as a far larger clone is one base away. The identical CDR3 is also encoded by other nucleotide sequences in the sample. The chain couples TRDV1 to TRDJ3; either TRDD2 or TRDD3 may supply D (9 bases each). The J gene, missing from TCRdb, was assigned here through DNA to germline matching. The V and J ends lost 5 bases and 0 bases respectively, with 32 bases between them. Germline V gene lookup returns CDR1 TSWWSYY and CDR2 QGS. The CDR3 is 24 residues long. The CDR3 DNA sequence: TGTGCTCTTGGGCCTATCCCCTTCCTACGAACTGGGGGACTGTACTCCTGGGACACCCGACAGATGTTTTTC. Translating gives CALGPIPFLRTGGLYSWDTRQMFF.